This TCR beta chain was identified in a study of blood T cell repertoires in COVID-19. Study as a whole: Both acute and convalescent COVID-19 samples were obtained from the United States, Italy and Spain.

Original data processing: Estimation of nucleated cell counts was performed using reference gene primer amplification. Produced via immunoSEQ multiplex PCR; TCRdb's table is partial and in-frame only. For V, J and clone size, that table is used; D and trimming come from the DNA. The data show more than 110,000 clones, around 87% seen once. Trimming removed 2 bases from V and 6 bases from J, with 6 bases in between. Germline assignment: CDR1 KGHDR and CDR2 SFDVKD. This CDR3 region has 13 residues. The sequence was obtained from a human donor in a cohort sampled during active COVID-19. The specimen was peripheral blood. The chain joins TRBV24-1 to TRBJ2-2; no firm D call. CDR3 bases: TGTGCCACCAGTGATTGGGCTGCCGGGGAGCTGTTTTTT. It encodes CATSDWAAGELFF.